This T cell receptor (beta chain) is drawn from a study of blood T cell repertoires in COVID-19. Overall study context: PBMCs, B-cell-depleted T cells, or T cells provided the cDNA or gDNA that made up the material.

Individuals aged roughly 18 to 95 years were recruited from roughly 23 US areas. Cohort placement rested on clinical history that participants reported themselves. Repertoires were generated with immunoSEQ multiplex PCR, while TCRdb's copy carries only in-frame clones and drops some. Of some 490,000 clones in the sample, approximately 91% were seen once. Sequenced input: PBMCs or T cells enriched from blood (not recorded which). The TCR sequence derives from a woman aged 55-75 years who had recovered from COVID-19.

The CDR3 DNA reads as TGTGCCAGCAGCTTCGGGCTCGGGGGGCGGGGGCCCAATGAGCAGTTCTTC. Translation: CASSFGLGGRGPNEQFF. The chain carries TRBV3-1 (or the pseudogene TRBV3-2) and TRBJ2-1; the D gene is possibly TRBD2 (7 bases). This CDR3 spans 17 amino acids. CDR1 is LGHDT and CDR2 is YNNKEL in the germline V gene (reference sequence). Trimming stripped 5 bases from V and 6 bases from J, with 23 bases between.